Sequencing of this T cell receptor (beta chain) was carried out in a study of shared clonotypes between healthy human individuals. Study summary: Per donor, CD8 memory used one plate, CD8 naive used two, CD4 memory used three and CD4 naive used three. Overall study results and limits: Naive CD4 clonotype sharing across a few donors was around 5%.

Concerning this clone itself: Its target is not known. The sample contains more than one DNA sequence encoding this CDR3.

CD45RO-negative cells were positively selected for CCR7, leaving out terminally differentiated effector memory CD45RA+ cells. Donors comprised only Caucasian adults living in Nashville, Tennessee. TCRdb's table, derived via immunoSEQ multiplex PCR, lists solely in-frame clones and lacks some. The data contain 1.5 million to 2.5 million clones, approximately 95% of them singletons. There are 15 residues in the CDR3. The V gene's germline CDR1 is SQVTM and CDR2 ANQGSEA. Trimming removed 5 bases from V and 0 bases from J, with 16 bases in between. Sequencing was performed on naive CD8+ T cells sorted from blood. This chain links TRBV29-1 with TRBJ1-2; no definite D call. This receptor was obtained from a man aged 18 to 35 in good health. CDR3 residues: CSVLIAGSPNYGYTF. For the CDR3, the DNA is TGCAGCGTTTTGATCGCCGGGAGTCCTAACTATGGCTACACCTTC.